This T cell receptor beta chain was identified during a study of control samples from healthy donors and cancer patients (dated by TCRdb to 2018 to 2021). Libraries were made using the immunoSEQ multiplex PCR assay. In TCRdb, the immuneACCESS table is reduced to in-frame sequences with V and J assigned. These tables do not hold every clone; where another copy was compared, an unresolved V gene accounts for under half, and the others remain unexplained. The sample table shows 90,000 or so clones, and about 88% are seen once. The ten largest clonotypes hold 0.95% to 1.5% of the sample. As for this clone: Which antigen it targets is not known. Sequence at one end of the junction differs from germline and may be a read error.

Reading from cysteine to phenylalanine, the CDR3 counts 8 amino acids. Here the CDR3 DNA is all that survives: 24 bases in frame from base 1. CDR1 and CDR2, looked up from the germline V gene, are SNHLY and FYNNEI. Sequences were obtained from blood. The source of this sequence is a woman in her 50s in good health. This chain joins TRBV2 to TRBJ1-1, with TRBD1 perhaps the D gene, on 5 matching bases. CDR3 reads: CASTPGVF. The nucleotide sequence reads TGTGCCAGCACCCCGGGGGTCTTT. The full variable domain, completed from the reference TRBV2 and TRBJ1-1 proteins outside the CDR3, reads EPEVTQTPSHQVTQMGQEVILRCVPISNHLYFYWYRQILGQKVEFLVSFYNNEISEKSEIFDDQFSVERPDGSNFTLKIRSTKLEDSAMYFCASTPGVFGQGTRLTVV.